This TCR beta chain was captured in a study of shared clonotypes between healthy human individuals. In the study overall: Participating donors consisted of a couple of women and a few men aged 18 to 49. Plates per donor: three CD4 naive, three CD4 memory, two CD8 naive, one CD8 memory.

Germline V gene sequence: CDR1 SEHNR, CDR2 FQNEAQ (reference sequence). The ends were cut back, 1 base at V and 6 bases at J, with 4 bases in the middle. This CDR3 spans 12 amino acids. Generated by immunoSEQ multiplex PCR, the TCRdb table keeps only in-frame clones and is missing some. The sample contains hundreds of thousands of clones, 97% of which appear only once. Healthy HIV-negative adults without recent acute infections or vaccinations served as donors. CD45RA+ naive and CD45RA-negative memory subsets were separated from CD4+ cells. The sample taken for sequencing was naive CD4+ T cells sorted from blood. Documented subset: CD45RA+ positively selected. The TCR comes from a woman between 25 and 40 years old in good health. The J gene is TRBJ1-5, the V gene TRBV7-9; D gene unclear. The CDR3: CASSLDVQPQHF. DNA for the CDR3: TGTGCCAGCAGCTTAGATGTTCAGCCCCAGCATTTT.